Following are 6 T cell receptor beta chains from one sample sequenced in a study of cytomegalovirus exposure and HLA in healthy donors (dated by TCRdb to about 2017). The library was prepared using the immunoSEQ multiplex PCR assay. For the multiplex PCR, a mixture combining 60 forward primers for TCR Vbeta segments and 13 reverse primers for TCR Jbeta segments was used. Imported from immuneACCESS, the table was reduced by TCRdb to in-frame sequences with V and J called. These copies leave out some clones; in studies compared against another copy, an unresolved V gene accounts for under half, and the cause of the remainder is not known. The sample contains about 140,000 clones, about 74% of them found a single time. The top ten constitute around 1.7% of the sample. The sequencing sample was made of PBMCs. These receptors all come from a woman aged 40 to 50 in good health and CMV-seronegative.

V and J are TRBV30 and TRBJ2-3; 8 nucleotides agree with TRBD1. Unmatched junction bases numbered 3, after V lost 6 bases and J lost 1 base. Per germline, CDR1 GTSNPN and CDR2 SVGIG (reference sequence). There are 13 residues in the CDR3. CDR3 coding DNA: TGTGCCTGCCAGACAGGGGGCACAGATACGCAGTATTTT. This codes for CACQTGGTDTQYF.

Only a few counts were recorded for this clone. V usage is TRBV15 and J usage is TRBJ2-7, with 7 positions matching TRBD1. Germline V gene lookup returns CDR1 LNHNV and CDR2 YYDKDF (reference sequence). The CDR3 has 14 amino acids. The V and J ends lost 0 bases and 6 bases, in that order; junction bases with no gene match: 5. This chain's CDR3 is CATSRDDRVGEQYF. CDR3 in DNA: TGTGCCACCAGCAGAGATGACAGGGTCGGCGAGCAGTACTTC.

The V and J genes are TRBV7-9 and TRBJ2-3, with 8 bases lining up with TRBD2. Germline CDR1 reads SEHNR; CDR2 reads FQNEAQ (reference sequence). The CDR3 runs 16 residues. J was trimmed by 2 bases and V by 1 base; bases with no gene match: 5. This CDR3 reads CASSLDGLALTDTQYF. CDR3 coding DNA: TGTGCCAGCAGCTTAGATGGACTAGCCCTCACAGATACGCAGTATTTT. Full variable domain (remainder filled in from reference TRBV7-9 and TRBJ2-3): DTGVSQNPRHKITKRGQNVTFRCDPISEHNRLYWYRQTLGQGPEFLTYFQNEAQLEKSRLLSDRFSAERPKGSFSTLEIQRTEQGDSAMYLCASSLDGLALTDTQYFGPGTRLTVL.

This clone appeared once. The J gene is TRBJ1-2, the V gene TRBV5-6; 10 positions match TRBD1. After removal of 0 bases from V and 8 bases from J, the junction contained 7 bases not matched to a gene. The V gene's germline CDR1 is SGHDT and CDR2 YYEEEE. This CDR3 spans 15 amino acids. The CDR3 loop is CASSLEDRGRWGYTF. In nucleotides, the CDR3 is TGTGCCAGCAGCTTGGAAGACAGGGGGCGGTGGGGCTACACCTTC.

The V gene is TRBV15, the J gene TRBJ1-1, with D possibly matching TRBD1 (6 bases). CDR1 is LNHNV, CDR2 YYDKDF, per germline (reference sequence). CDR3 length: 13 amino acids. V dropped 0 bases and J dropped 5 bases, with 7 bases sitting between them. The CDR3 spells CATSRDQGTEAFF. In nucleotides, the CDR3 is TGTGCCACCAGCAGAGATCAGGGGACTGAAGCTTTCTTT.

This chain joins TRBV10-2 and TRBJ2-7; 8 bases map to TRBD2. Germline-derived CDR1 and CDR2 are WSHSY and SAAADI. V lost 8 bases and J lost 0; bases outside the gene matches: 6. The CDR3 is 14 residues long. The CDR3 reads CASRFTSGSYEQYF. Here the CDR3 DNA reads TGCGCCAGCCGTTTTACTAGCGGCTCCTACGAGCAGTACTTC.